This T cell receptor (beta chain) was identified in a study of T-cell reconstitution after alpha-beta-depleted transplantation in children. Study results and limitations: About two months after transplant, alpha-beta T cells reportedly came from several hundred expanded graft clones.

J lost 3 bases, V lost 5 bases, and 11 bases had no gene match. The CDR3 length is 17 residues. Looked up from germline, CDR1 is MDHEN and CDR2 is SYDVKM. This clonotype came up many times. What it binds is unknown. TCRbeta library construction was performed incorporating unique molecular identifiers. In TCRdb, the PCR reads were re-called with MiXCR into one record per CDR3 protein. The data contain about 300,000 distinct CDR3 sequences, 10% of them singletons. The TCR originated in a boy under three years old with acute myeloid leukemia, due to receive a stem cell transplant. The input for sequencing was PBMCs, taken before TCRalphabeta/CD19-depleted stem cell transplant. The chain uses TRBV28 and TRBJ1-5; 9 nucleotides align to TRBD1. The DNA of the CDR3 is TGTGCCAGCAGTCCACCGGGGGACAGGGATTTCAATCAGCCCCAGCATTTT. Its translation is CASSPPGDRDFNQPQHF.